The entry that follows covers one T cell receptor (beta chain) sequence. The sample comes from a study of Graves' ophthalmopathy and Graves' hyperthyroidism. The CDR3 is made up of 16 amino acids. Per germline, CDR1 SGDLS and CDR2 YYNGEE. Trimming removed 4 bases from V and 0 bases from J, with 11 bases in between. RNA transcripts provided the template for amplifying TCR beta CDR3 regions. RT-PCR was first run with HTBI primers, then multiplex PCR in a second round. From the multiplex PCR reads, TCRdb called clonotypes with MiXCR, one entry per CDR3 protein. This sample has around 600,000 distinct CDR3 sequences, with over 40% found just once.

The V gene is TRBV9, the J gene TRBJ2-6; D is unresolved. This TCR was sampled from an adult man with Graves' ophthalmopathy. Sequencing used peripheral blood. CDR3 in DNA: TGTGCCAGCAGCCAAGCCCGAGTCTCTGGGGCCAACGTCCTGACTTTC. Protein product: CASSQARVSGANVLTF.